This T cell receptor (beta chain) was recorded in a study of blood T cell repertoires in COVID-19 (TCRdb year 2020). Context from the whole study: Collaborator samples came from the United States, Italy and Spain and covered acute and convalescent phases of COVID-19. The prospective study material was composed of cDNA or gDNA derived from T cells, B-cell-depleted T cells, or PBMCs. The dataset comprised deeply sampled blood TCRbeta repertoires from subjects exposed to, actively infected with, or recovered from COVID-19. A freely available public database, intended as a resource for researchers studying the immune response to SARS-CoV-2, is where the repertoires were released. Samples came from the ongoing ImmuneRACE study (first 160 participants) plus 1,254 subjects from 6 global collaborators. A de-identified subject ID, COVID-19 status, age in years and sex were almost always included in the sample metadata. Where available, HLA class I and class II types were taken from metadata supplied by the sample provider and were not determined by assay-based typing.

Overall study results and their limits: The quantity of clinical and demographic metadata differed by source and by participant and was supplied without curation.

Whole blood was collected in K2EDTA tubes by collaborating institutions according to the institutions' own protocols. For TCRbeta analysis, collaborators shipped samples in one of three forms: frozen whole blood, isolated PBMCs, or DNA extracted from either of those sample types. The CDR3 runs 14 amino acids, cysteine and phenylalanine included. Only the CDR3 DNA is retained, 42 bases long and in frame from the first base. CDR1 and CDR2, looked up from the germline V gene (reference sequence), are LNHDA and SQIVND. V is pared back by 5 bases and J by 0 bases, with 10 bases lying between the germline termini. For this clone: No antigen is known for it. No qualities accompany the bases; no much larger clone lies one base away.

TCRbeta CDR3 regions were amplified from genomic DNA using the immunoSEQ Assay, a bias-controlled multiplex PCR. Per the source publication's procedure: Within the assay, amplification of reference gene primers was used to estimate how many nucleated cells each sample contained. Sequence reads were collapsed and filtered to measure the absolute abundance of every unique TCRbeta CDR3 rearrangement. Productive Simpson clonality was computed per sample as the square root of Simpson's diversity index over productive rearrangements. TCRdb re-hosts the immuneACCESS table, in-frame sequences only. Its copies lack some clones; in the studies checked, an unresolved V gene accounts for under half of them, and the cause for the rest is not known. V, J and clone size are those of that table, while D and trimming were read from the DNA. The sample has more than 250,000 clones on record, about nine tenths of them singletons. The ten largest clones take up 1% of the sample.

This chain joins TRBV19 to TRBJ1-1; the D gene is perhaps TRBD1, from 5 matching bases. Sequencing was performed on peripheral blood. The clonotype originates from a man aged 45-60 years with active or convalescent COVID-19. The DNA reads as follows: TGTGCCAGTAGTCCTACAGGTATGAACACTGAAGCTTTCTTT. Translated, it gives CASSPTGMNTEAFF.